Reported below is one T cell receptor beta chain. These data originate in a study of blood T cell repertoires in COVID-19. Trimming stripped 2 bases from V and 3 bases from J, with 8 bases between. The CDR3 totals 15 residues. Germline CDR1 SEHNR, CDR2 FQNEAQ (reference sequence). In the original analysis: Amplification of reference gene primers provided the estimated nucleated cell counts. Profiling relied on immunoSEQ multiplex PCR, and the TCRdb table lists in-frame clones only, not all of them. The D gene and trimming were derived from the DNA, and the V and J assignments and clone size from that table. The sample records 410,000 or so clones, 86% being singletons.

The gene calls are TRBV7-9 and TRBJ2-6; tentatively, D is TRBD2 (5 bases). The receptor was derived from a woman in her 30s with active or convalescent COVID-19. Material for sequencing was peripheral blood. The CDR3 here is CASSLTGSGANVLTF. The CDR3 DNA reads as TGTGCCAGCAGCTTAACGGGAAGTGGGGCCAACGTCCTGACTTTC.